This T cell receptor (beta chain) is drawn from a study of T cell responses to AZD1222 COVID-19 vaccine. Study details: Second-dose timings of about 4 or about 12 weeks were pooled. Study observations and caveats: Donors, mostly white British, included more females; clonal diversity was possibly underestimated.

Of note for this clone: The antigen is unknown.

The trim removed 4 bases at V and 7 bases at J, leaving 18 bases unmatched. The germline V gene encodes CDR1 SEHNR and CDR2 FQNEAQ (reference sequence). The CDR3 sequence is 18 residues long. The method was immunoSEQ multiplex PCR; TCRdb's version includes in-frame clones alone and lacks a portion of them. This sample has about 160,000 clones, with 90% to 95% found just once. This sequence originates from an adult in good health. This chain joins TRBV7-9 and TRBJ2-1; 8 bases agree with TRBD1. Sequenced material: peripheral blood, taken on day 0 of AZD1222 vaccination. This chain's CDR3 is CASSSGQGRLQGGNEQFF. CDR3 coding DNA: TGTGCCAGCAGCTCAGGACAGGGAAGGCTACAGGGTGGTAATGAGCAGTTCTTC.